The 26 T cell receptor beta chains given below trace back to one sample, sequenced in a study of beta chain features in type 1 diabetes. Every isolated RNA sample was fully reverse transcribed, so sequencing captured expressed TCRB transcripts. Only in-frame clones appear in the TCRdb table, and some are missing; sequencing was by immunoSEQ multiplex PCR. The table shows more than 550,000 clones, with 11% to 15% occurring only once. General study results and limits: Within each of all four CD4+ subsets, Type 1 diabetes patients had TCRB CDR3s that were moderately but significantly shorter.

These receptors' antigens are unknown. The material sequenced was naive CD4+ T cells from blood. These receptors originate from a young man with type 1 diabetes.

The chain uses TRBV18 and TRBJ2-5, with 12 positions matching TRBD2. The length of the CDR3 is 14 residues. The germline V gene has CDR1 KGHSH and CDR2 LQKENI. Germline trimming cut 7 bases from V and 4 bases from J; bases unmatched to any gene: 4. The CDR3: CASLPTSGRETQYF. CDR3 nucleotides: TGTGCCAGCTTGCCGACTAGCGGGAGAGAGACCCAGTACTTC. Drawing the rest from reference TRBV18 and TRBJ2-5, the complete variable domain is NAGVMQNPRHLVRRRGQEARLRCSPMKGHSHVYWYRQLPEEGLKFMVYLQKENIIDESGMPKERFSAEFPKEGPSILRIQQVVRGDSAAYFCASLPTSGRETQYFGPGTRLLVL.

This clone was picked up a small number of times. The J gene is TRBJ2-5, the V gene TRBV5-1, with TRBD1 matching 10 bases. V lost 6 bases and J lost 5; bases outside the gene matches: 4. Germline CDR1 and CDR2: SGHRS and YFSETQ. The CDR3 runs 13 residues. The CDR3 is CASTGQGKETQYF. Written as DNA, the CDR3 is TGCGCCAGCACGGGACAGGGGAAGGAGACCCAGTACTTC.

This chain connects TRBV2 to TRBJ1-6; 8 nucleotides align to TRBD1. This CDR3 has 13 residues. Trimming at V came to 10 bases and at J to 7 bases, leaving 6 bases not matched to a gene. Germline CDR1 is SNHLY and CDR2 is FYNNEI. CDR3 DNA sequence: TGTGCCAACCAACAGGGGGTAAATTCACCCCTCCACTTT. This sequence encodes CANQQGVNSPLHF.

The CDR3 nucleotides read TGTGCCAGCAGCTTCGGGACTAGCGGGATAGGAAATGAGCAGTTCTTC. Its translation: CASSFGTSGIGNEQFF. J is TRBJ2-1 and V is TRBV9; TRBD2 matches at 13 bases. The junction had 8 bases not matched to a gene; V was cut back by 4 bases and J by 7 bases. From germline, CDR1 is SGDLS and CDR2 YYNGEE. This CDR3 is built from 16 residues.

This clone was recorded a few times. This sequence joins TRBV27 and TRBJ2-1; tentative D call: TRBD2 (6 bases). The V end was cut by 7 bases, the J end by 9 bases, with 22 bases between. Germline V gene sequence: CDR1 MNHEY, CDR2 SMNVEV (reference sequence). The CDR3 contains 15 residues. The CDR3, as DNA: TGTGCCAGCATTCCGGGACTCGGGTACAGTGGTGAGCAGTTCTTC. It is translated as CASIPGLGYSGEQFF.

The V call is TRBV9, the J call TRBJ2-3; D uncertain. The V and J ends lost 3 bases and 1 base respectively, with 12 bases between them. Germline loops: CDR1 SGDLS, CDR2 YYNGEE. CDR3 length: 15 amino acids. As DNA, the CDR3 is TGTGCCAGCAGCGCCCAACCGGGCCGCACAGATACGCAGTATTTT. Protein: CASSAQPGRTDTQYF.

This clone was observed a handful of times. The chain links TRBV7-2 to TRBJ1-2; possible D gene TRBD1, 5 bases. V was pared by 4 bases and J by 0 bases, with 9 bases between. Germline lookup yields CDR1 SGHTA and CDR2 FQGNSA. The CDR3 loop spans 14 amino acids. CDR3 sequence (DNA): TGTGCCAGCAGCTACCGGGACCCTAACTATGGCTACACCTTC. Its protein is CASSYRDPNYGYTF.

This chain connects TRBV5-1 to TRBJ2-7; 15 bases map to TRBD2. There are 18 residues in the CDR3. CDR1 and CDR2 (germline): SGHRS, YFSETQ. The trim removed 3 bases at V and 0 bases at J, leaving 7 bases unmatched. CDR3 residues: CASSSPGTSGRSSYEQYF. CDR3 sequence (DNA): TGCGCCAGCAGCTCACCCGGGACTAGCGGGAGGAGCTCCTACGAGCAGTACTTC.

J is TRBJ1-3 and V is TRBV27; possible D gene TRBD1, 6 bases. Looked up from germline, CDR1 is MNHEY and CDR2 is SMNVEV (reference sequence). This CDR3 is 15 amino acids long. Trimming took off 6 bases at V and 4 bases at J, with 16 bases between the two ends. CDR3 in amino acids: CASSSFRGGGNTIYF. The CDR3 nucleotides read TGTGCCAGCAGCTCCTTCAGGGGAGGAGGAAACACCATATATTTT.

This clone was recorded a few times. This rearrangement joins TRBV29-1 to TRBJ2-1; 10 nucleotides match TRBD2. The CDR3 extends over 15 amino acids. From germline, CDR1 is SQVTM and CDR2 ANQGSEA. Trimming took 4 bases from V and 4 from J; bases not matched to a gene: 7. The CDR3 DNA is TGCAGCGTTGGGGGGACTAGCGCCGAGTACAATGAGCAGTTCTTC. It codes for CSVGGTSAEYNEQFF.

This clone has a handful of counts. The rearrangement joins TRBV2 to TRBJ2-1, with D unresolved. Germline CDR1 reads SNHLY; CDR2 reads FYNNEI. The V and J ends lost 7 bases and 12 bases respectively, with 16 bases between them. The CDR3 is made up of 12 amino acids. CDR3 amino acids: CASIPVSGGQFF. The CDR3, as DNA: TGTGCCAGCATTCCCGTCTCAGGTGGGCAGTTCTTC.

Only a few counts were recorded for this clone. J is TRBJ2-3 and V is TRBV29-1, with D possibly called TRBD1 or TRBD2 (5 bases each). Looked up from germline, CDR1 is SQVTM and CDR2 is ANQGSEA. The length of the CDR3 is 14 residues. CDR3 amino acids: CSADEGSGTDTQYF. CDR3 in DNA: TGCAGTGCTGACGAGGGGTCGGGCACAGATACGCAGTATTTT.

This clone was observed a handful of times. The chain links TRBV20-1 to TRBJ2-2; D remains ambiguous. The ends were cut back, 5 bases at V and 5 bases at J, with 6 bases in the middle. The CDR3 covers 11 residues. Germline lookup yields CDR1 DFQATT and CDR2 SNEGSKA (reference sequence). CDR3 residues: CSAYSTGELFF. Here the CDR3 DNA reads TGCAGTGCTTATTCAACCGGGGAGCTGTTTTTT.

This clone was found a few times. This chain links TRBV30 with TRBJ1-4, with unresolved D. This CDR3 has 12 amino acids. Looked up from germline, CDR1 is GTSNPN and CDR2 is SVGIG (reference sequence). Trimming shortened V by 1 base and J by 8 bases, and 8 bases separated the two germline ends. The CDR3 sequence: CAWSATTEKLFF. The CDR3 bases are TGTGCCTGGAGTGCCACAACGGAAAAACTGTTTTTT. The variable domain in full, with the rest retrieved from reference TRBV30 and TRBJ1-4, is SQTIHQWPATLVQPVGSPLSLECTVEGTSNPNLYWYRQAAGRGLQLLFYSVGIGQISSEVPQNLSASRPQDRQFILSSKKLLLSDSGFYLCAWSATTEKLFFGSGTQLSVL.

V usage is TRBV27 and J usage is TRBJ2-7, with TRBD1 matching 12 bases. Looked up from germline, CDR1 is MNHEY and CDR2 is SMNVEV (reference sequence). This CDR3 region has 16 residues. J gave up 3 bases and V 5 bases, and 8 bases lay outside the gene matches. CDR3 in DNA: TGTGCCAGCAGTGCATACCGGGACAGGGGGCTCTACGAGCAGTACTTC. Protein: CASSAYRDRGLYEQYF.

The chain has TRBV5-4 and TRBJ2-2, with TRBD2 as a possible D gene (5 bases). Germline V gene lookup returns CDR1 SGHNT and CDR2 YYREEE (reference sequence). The CDR3 runs 16 residues. Trimming stripped 1 base from V and 0 bases from J, with 10 bases between. In DNA form, the CDR3 reads TGTGCCAGCAGCTTGAATCGGGGTTCGAACACCGGGGAGCTGTTTTTT. Its translation: CASSLNRGSNTGELFF.

Only a few counts were recorded for this clone. The chain recombines TRBV4-2 with TRBJ2-5; no clear D gene. The CDR3 loop spans 15 amino acids. Per germline, CDR1 LGHNA and CDR2 YNFKEQ. V was cut by 4 bases and J by 5 bases, with 17 bases left in between. The CDR3 sequence is CASSPGQVPLETQYF. The CDR3 DNA reads as TGTGCCAGCAGCCCAGGTCAGGTTCCGTTGGAGACCCAGTACTTC.

This clone was picked up a small number of times. The V call is TRBV5-6, the J call TRBJ2-7; 8 bases match TRBD2. V gave up 0 bases and J gave up 1 base; unmatched junction bases: 3. Germline values: CDR1 SGHDT, CDR2 YYEEEE. The CDR3 is 15 residues long. CDR3 loop: CASSLGPSGSYEQYF. The CDR3 DNA sequence: TGTGCCAGCAGCTTGGGGCCTAGCGGGTCCTACGAGCAGTACTTC.

V and J are TRBV30 and TRBJ2-5; possible D gene TRBD2, 6 bases. The CDR3 is 14 amino acids. Germline-derived CDR1 and CDR2 are GTSNPN and SVGIG (reference sequence). The ends were cut back, 3 bases at V and 5 bases at J, with 16 bases in the middle. In DNA form, the CDR3 reads TGTGCCTGGAGGCCCCCCGGGGGATGGGAGACCCAGTACTTC. It codes for CAWRPPGGWETQYF.

The J gene is TRBJ1-1, the V gene TRBV11-2, with D tentatively TRBD1 (6 bases). Germline V CDR1 and CDR2: SGHAT, FQNNGV. V lost 4 bases, J lost 3 bases, and 12 bases lay in between. There are 14 residues in the CDR3. CDR3 in DNA: TGTGCCAGCAGCTCCGGGAGGGGGTACACTGAAGCTTTCTTT. Translation: CASSSGRGYTEAFF.

The genes are TRBV6-5 and TRBJ1-1; D gene ambiguous. Trimming stripped 2 bases from V and 3 bases from J, with 13 bases between. There are 15 residues in the CDR3. The germline V gene encodes CDR1 MNHEY and CDR2 SVGAGI. The CDR3 nucleotides read TGTGCCAGCAGTTACCACTCGAGCACAGACACTGAAGCTTTCTTT. Translating it yields CASSYHSSTDTEAFF.

This clone was seen only a few times. The V and J genes are TRBV5-1 and TRBJ2-7; perhaps D is TRBD1 or TRBD2 (6 bases each). The V gene lost 0 bases and the J gene lost 5 bases, with 12 bases spanning the gap. There are 14 residues in the CDR3. In germline, CDR1 is SGHRS, CDR2 YFSETQ. The DNA for the CDR3 is TGCGCCAGCAGCTTGGAGGGGGGTATCCACGAGCAGTACTTC. It codes for CASSLEGGIHEQYF.

In the case of this clone: The same CDR3 is also encoded by other DNA sequences in this sample. The rearrangement uses TRBV2 and TRBJ2-3, with TRBD2 matching 12 bases. CDR1 is SNHLY, CDR2 FYNNEI, per germline. The V segment lost 5 bases and the J segment 2 bases; nucleotides outside the gene matches: 2. This CDR3 is built from 15 residues. CDR3 sequence (DNA): TGTGCCAGCAGTCTAGCGGGAGGGCCCACAGATACGCAGTATTTT. This gives the protein CASSLAGGPTDTQYF.

About this clone: Other nucleotide sequences from this sample produce the same CDR3. The chain couples TRBV2 to TRBJ2-5, with unresolved D. The CDR3 length is 12 residues. V lost 3 bases to trimming and J lost 3 bases, with 5 bases between them. The germline gives CDR1 SNHLY, CDR2 FYNNEI. The CDR3 DNA reads TGTGCCAGCAGTGAGGTTGAAGAGACCCAGTACTTC. This encodes CASSEVEETQYF.

This clone turned up a few times. The V call is TRBV11-3, the J call TRBJ2-7, with D tentatively TRBD2 (6 bases). Trimming took 5 bases from V and 7 from J, leaving 15 bases between them. The germline V gene has CDR1 SGHNT and CDR2 YENEEA. The CDR3 covers 13 residues. CDR3 amino acids: CASSARGFDEQYF. The CDR3 DNA follows: TGTGCCAGCAGCGCCCGGGGGTTTGATGAGCAGTACTTC. Drawing the rest from reference TRBV11-3 and TRBJ2-7, the complete variable domain is EAGVVQSPRYKIIEKKQPVAFWCNPISGHNTLYWYLQNLGQGPELLIRYENEEAVDDSQLPKDRFSAERLKGVDSTLKIQPAELGDSAVYLCASSARGFDEQYFGPGTRLTVT.

The chain has TRBV7-9 and TRBJ1-1, with D uncertain. The CDR3 consists of 10 residues. The germline CDR1 and CDR2 sequences are SEHNR and FQNEAQ (reference sequence). Trimming removed 5 bases from V and 11 bases from J, with 9 bases in between. The CDR3 DNA follows: TGTGCCAGCAGCCCCGGCGAGGCTTTCTTT. It specifies CASSPGEAFF.